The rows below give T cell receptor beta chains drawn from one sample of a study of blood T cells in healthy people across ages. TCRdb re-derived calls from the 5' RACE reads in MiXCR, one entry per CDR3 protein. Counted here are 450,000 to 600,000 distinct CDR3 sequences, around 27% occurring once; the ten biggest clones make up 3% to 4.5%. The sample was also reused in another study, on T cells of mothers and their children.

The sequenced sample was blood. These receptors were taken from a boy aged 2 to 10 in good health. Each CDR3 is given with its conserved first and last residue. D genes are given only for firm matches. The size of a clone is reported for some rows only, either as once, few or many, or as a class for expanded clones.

CDR3 DNA: TGTGCCAGCAGCTATCGACTAGCCCCCCTGGACGAGCAGTACTTC
CDR3 protein: CASSYRLAPLDEQYF
clone size: few
D gene: TRBD2
J gene: TRBJ2-7
V gene: TRBV5-6

CDR3 DNA: TGCGCCACCACGACAGGGGTGGACTATGGCTACGCCTTC
CDR3 protein: CATTTGVDYGYAF
clone size: -
D gene: TRBD1
J gene: TRBJ1-2
V gene: TRBV10-1

CDR3 DNA: TGTGCCAGCAGTTACCAGGGCCATAATTACAATGAGCAGTTCTTC
CDR3 protein: CASSYQGHNYNEQFF
clone size: -
D gene: -
J gene: TRBJ2-1
V gene: TRBV6-2/TRBV6-3

CDR3 DNA: TGTGCCAGCAGCTTAAACAAGGGACAGATTTACAATGAGCAGTTCTTC
CDR3 protein: CASSLNKGQIYNEQFF
clone size: many
D gene: TRBD1
J gene: TRBJ2-1
V gene: TRBV5-6

CDR3 DNA: TGTGCCAGCAGTCCCCAGGGGCAGGTGGTTGGCTACACCTTC
CDR3 protein: CASSPQGQVVGYTF
clone size: -
D gene: -
J gene: TRBJ1-2
V gene: TRBV12-3/TRBV12-4

CDR3 DNA: TGTGCCAGCAGCTTACGCGTTCGGCAGACTCCTAGCTCCTATAATTCACCCCTCCACTTT
CDR3 protein: CASSLRVRQTPSSYNSPLHF
clone size: -
D gene: -
J gene: TRBJ1-6
V gene: TRBV7-6

CDR3 DNA: TGCAGTGCGTTGGAGGCTACGAACACCGGGGAGCTGTTTTTT
CDR3 protein: CSALEATNTGELFF
clone size: few
D gene: -
J gene: TRBJ2-2
V gene: TRBV20-1

CDR3 DNA: TGTGCCAGCAGTTACTCGACAGGGGGCCTGGGAAACATTCAGTACTTC
CDR3 protein: CASSYSTGGLGNIQYF
clone size: -
D gene: TRBD1
J gene: TRBJ2-4
V gene: TRBV6-5

CDR3 DNA: TGTGCCAGCAGTTTAGGTGCCCCAAGCTATGGCTACACCTTC
CDR3 protein: CASSLGAPSYGYTF
clone size: -
D gene: -
J gene: TRBJ1-2
V gene: TRBV12-3/TRBV12-4

CDR3 DNA: TGTGCCAGTAGTATAGACTCGGGACTGCCCTACAATGAGCAGTTCTTC
CDR3 protein: CASSIDSGLPYNEQFF
clone size: -
D gene: -
J gene: TRBJ2-1
V gene: TRBV19

CDR3 DNA: TGTGCCCGCACCGGGAAGAAGGTCGGTGGCTACACCTTC
CDR3 protein: CARTGKKVGGYTF
clone size: -
D gene: -
J gene: TRBJ1-2
V gene: TRBV2

CDR3 DNA: TGTGCCAGCAGCACAGGGCCTAAGCAGTACTTC
CDR3 protein: CASSTGPKQYF
clone size: few
D gene: -
J gene: TRBJ2-7
V gene: TRBV11-2

CDR3 DNA: TGTGCCAGCAGTTTAGATCAGTATTCCTACGAGCAGTACTTC
CDR3 protein: CASSLDQYSYEQYF
clone size: few
D gene: -
J gene: TRBJ2-7
V gene: TRBV12-3/TRBV12-4

CDR3 DNA: TGCAGCGTTGGGGAGGGGGGAGTACAGCCCCAGCATTTT
CDR3 protein: CSVGEGGVQPQHF
clone size: -
D gene: -
J gene: TRBJ1-5
V gene: TRBV29-1

CDR3 DNA: TGTGCCAGCAGCAAGGGCGACTACAATGAGCAGTTCTTC
CDR3 protein: CASSKGDYNEQFF
clone size: many
D gene: -
J gene: TRBJ2-1
V gene: TRBV28

CDR3 DNA: TGTGCCAGCAGGACAGGCCTAAACACCGGGGAGCTGTTTTTT
CDR3 protein: CASRTGLNTGELFF
clone size: -
D gene: -
J gene: TRBJ2-2
V gene: TRBV7-9

CDR3 DNA: TGTGCCACCAGTGATGCACGCCGGGACGGATTATACAATGAGCAGTTCTTC
CDR3 protein: CATSDARRDGLYNEQFF
clone size: -
D gene: -
J gene: TRBJ2-1
V gene: TRBV24-1

CDR3 DNA: TGTGCCAGCAGTCTCTACAGGGGTGAAGACGAGCAGTACTTC
CDR3 protein: CASSLYRGEDEQYF
clone size: -
D gene: TRBD1
J gene: TRBJ2-7
V gene: TRBV28

CDR3 DNA: TGTGCCAGCAGCTTAAACGACAGGGGGCGACTAGGCACTGAAGCTTTCTTT
CDR3 protein: CASSLNDRGRLGTEAFF
clone size: few
D gene: TRBD1
J gene: TRBJ1-1
V gene: TRBV5-4

CDR3 DNA: TGTGCCAGCAGCCAAGTAAGTGGGACAGTCGCTACTGAAGCTTTCTTT
CDR3 protein: CASSQVSGTVATEAFF
clone size: -
D gene: TRBD1
J gene: TRBJ1-1
V gene: TRBV14

CDR3 DNA: TGCAGCGTGGACCGGGACGGCGGCACAGATACGCAGTATTTT
CDR3 protein: CSVDRDGGTDTQYF
clone size: -
D gene: -
J gene: TRBJ2-3
V gene: TRBV29-1

CDR3 DNA: TGTGCCACCAGCGTCGGGACAGGGGCTTACGAGCAGTACTTC
CDR3 protein: CATSVGTGAYEQYF
clone size: -
D gene: TRBD1
J gene: TRBJ2-7
V gene: TRBV15

CDR3 DNA: TGTGCCACCAGCAGAGCCTCCGGCGGGTATAACGAGCAGTACTTC
CDR3 protein: CATSRASGGYNEQYF
clone size: few
D gene: -
J gene: TRBJ2-7
V gene: TRBV15

CDR3 DNA: TGTGCCAGCAGTTCCGGGACAGGCGAGGGAGATACGCAGTATTTT
CDR3 protein: CASSSGTGEGDTQYF
clone size: few
D gene: TRBD1
J gene: TRBJ2-3
V gene: TRBV2

CDR3 DNA: TGTGCCAGCAGCTTAGTGGAGGGGGCCTTCTACGAGCAGTACTTC
CDR3 protein: CASSLVEGAFYEQYF
clone size: -
D gene: -
J gene: TRBJ2-7
V gene: TRBV7-8

CDR3 DNA: TGTGCCATCAGTGCCGGACTAGCGGGGGGCCAAGAGACCCAGTACTTC
CDR3 protein: CAISAGLAGGQETQYF
clone size: many
D gene: TRBD2
J gene: TRBJ2-5
V gene: TRBV10-3

CDR3 DNA: TGTGCCAGCAGCCTTCTCAGGGGTGGGGCCGGGGAGCTGTTTTTT
CDR3 protein: CASSLLRGGAGELFF
clone size: -
D gene: -
J gene: TRBJ2-2
V gene: TRBV28

CDR3 DNA: TGTGCCAGCAGCTTAGGACGGAGAGGGGAAGCTTTCTTT
CDR3 protein: CASSLGRRGEAFF
clone size: few
D gene: -
J gene: TRBJ1-1
V gene: TRBV7-2

CDR3 DNA: TGTGCCAGCACCTCGTCGTCCTACAATGAGCAGTTCTTC
CDR3 protein: CASTSSSYNEQFF
clone size: many
D gene: -
J gene: TRBJ2-1
V gene: TRBV6-5

CDR3 DNA: TGTGCCACCAGTGCCCTCGGAGGGGGGTTCGATGGAGAGACCCAGTACTTC
CDR3 protein: CATSALGGGFDGETQYF
clone size: -
D gene: -
J gene: TRBJ2-5
V gene: TRBV24-1

CDR3 DNA: TGTGCCAGCAGCTTTGATAGGCGCGGAACCAACACCGGGGAGCTGTTTTTT
CDR3 protein: CASSFDRRGTNTGELFF
clone size: -
D gene: -
J gene: TRBJ2-2
V gene: TRBV5-5

CDR3 DNA: TGCAGTGCTATTGGGACAGAGAGTCCCATGAACACTGAAGCTTTCTTT
CDR3 protein: CSAIGTESPMNTEAFF
clone size: -
D gene: TRBD1
J gene: TRBJ1-1
V gene: TRBV20-1

CDR3 DNA: TGTGCCAGCATCTCGGGTACGGCGCGAGCTTTCTTT
CDR3 protein: CASISGTARAFF
clone size: -
D gene: -
J gene: TRBJ1-1
V gene: TRBV7-9

CDR3 DNA: TGTGCCAGCAGGAATCTGGACACTGAAGCTTTCTTT
CDR3 protein: CASRNLDTEAFF
clone size: once
D gene: -
J gene: TRBJ1-1
V gene: TRBV6-6

CDR3 DNA: TGTGCCTGGTCCTCCCGCACACTACTATTATACAATGAGCAGTTCTTC
CDR3 protein: CAWSSRTLLLYNEQFF
clone size: few
D gene: -
J gene: TRBJ2-1
V gene: TRBV30

CDR3 DNA: TGTGCCAGCAGCCACCCTCTCCAAATCACAGATACGCAGTATTTT
CDR3 protein: CASSHPLQITDTQYF
clone size: few
D gene: -
J gene: TRBJ2-3
V gene: TRBV5-6

CDR3 DNA: TGTGCCATCGAAAATCCAACTAATGAAAAACTGTTTTTT
CDR3 protein: CAIENPTNEKLFF
clone size: few
D gene: -
J gene: TRBJ1-4
V gene: TRBV28

CDR3 DNA: TGCAGTGCTAGAGGAGGCATCAAAAATGAAAAACTGTTTTTT
CDR3 protein: CSARGGIKNEKLFF
clone size: few
D gene: -
J gene: TRBJ1-4
V gene: TRBV20-1

CDR3 DNA: TGTGCCAGCAGCTTAGAGGGGCCTGGTGAGCAGTTCTTC
CDR3 protein: CASSLEGPGEQFF
clone size: -
D gene: -
J gene: TRBJ2-1
V gene: TRBV7-3

CDR3 DNA: TGTGCCAGCAGCTCCCGGACAGAGAGCTCTGGAAACACCATATATTTT
CDR3 protein: CASSSRTESSGNTIYF
clone size: few
D gene: -
J gene: TRBJ1-3
V gene: TRBV11-2

CDR3 DNA: TGCAGTGCCTTCTCGCCGGGACTAGCGGCCAAGGAGGATACGCAGTATTTT
CDR3 protein: CSAFSPGLAAKEDTQYF
clone size: -
D gene: TRBD2
J gene: TRBJ2-3
V gene: TRBV20-1

CDR3 DNA: TGTGCCAGCACCTCACAGGGCTACGAGCAGTACTTC
CDR3 protein: CASTSQGYEQYF
clone size: -
D gene: -
J gene: TRBJ2-7
V gene: TRBV27

CDR3 DNA: TGTGCCAGCAGTACCACGGGACTGGCCCCCTACGAGCAGTACTTC
CDR3 protein: CASSTTGLAPYEQYF
clone size: -
D gene: -
J gene: TRBJ2-7
V gene: TRBV6-5

CDR3 DNA: TGTGCCATCAGCCGCGGGGGGCCCCAAGAGACCCAGTACTTC
CDR3 protein: CAISRGGPQETQYF
clone size: -
D gene: TRBD2
J gene: TRBJ2-5
V gene: TRBV10-3

CDR3 DNA: TGTGCCAGCTCACCGACAGTCACAGATACGCAGTATTTT
CDR3 protein: CASSPTVTDTQYF
clone size: -
D gene: -
J gene: TRBJ2-3
V gene: TRBV18

CDR3 DNA: TGCGCCAGCAGCCAAGATTTAGTTTGGAGGACACCATTTATCTATGGCTACACCTTC
CDR3 protein: CASSQDLVWRTPFIYGYTF
clone size: few
D gene: -
J gene: TRBJ1-2
V gene: TRBV4-3

CDR3 DNA: TGCGCCAGCAGCCAAGAAATGGGCTCTGGGGCCAACGTCCTGACTTTC
CDR3 protein: CASSQEMGSGANVLTF
clone size: -
D gene: -
J gene: TRBJ2-6
V gene: TRBV4-3

CDR3 DNA: TGTGCCAGCAGCTTTGTCTTTCCGAACACTGAAGCTTTCTTT
CDR3 protein: CASSFVFPNTEAFF
clone size: few
D gene: -
J gene: TRBJ1-1
V gene: TRBV5-5

CDR3 DNA: TGTGCCAGCAGTAGGGGAGGTTCGTTTGGCGAGCAGTACTTC
CDR3 protein: CASSRGGSFGEQYF
clone size: -
D gene: -
J gene: TRBJ2-7
V gene: TRBV6-1

CDR3 DNA: TGTGCCAGCAGCCCCACAAGGGGCGGTAACTATGGCTACACCTTC
CDR3 protein: CASSPTRGGNYGYTF
clone size: few
D gene: -
J gene: TRBJ1-2
V gene: TRBV6-5

CDR3 DNA: TGCAGCGTTGCCCCCGCTGGGACAGGCTATGGCTACACCTTC
CDR3 protein: CSVAPAGTGYGYTF
clone size: few
D gene: TRBD1
J gene: TRBJ1-2
V gene: TRBV29-1

CDR3 DNA: TGTGCCAGCAGCTTAGGTTCGTGGTCGGGCACTGAAGCTTTCTTT
CDR3 protein: CASSLGSWSGTEAFF
clone size: -
D gene: -
J gene: TRBJ1-1
V gene: TRBV7-2

CDR3 DNA: TGTGCCAGCAGTTACGGGACGTTCGGGGTGAGAGTTGGCTACACCTTC
CDR3 protein: CASSYGTFGVRVGYTF
clone size: -
D gene: -
J gene: TRBJ1-2
V gene: TRBV6-5